Sequencing of this T cell receptor beta chain was carried out in a study of early stage breast cancer tumors. The overall study: The ER+/PR+/HER2- tumors included about 8 ductal and a few lobular carcinomas.

Method: immunoSEQ multiplex PCR; TCRdb's copy keeps in-frame clones and lacks some. The repertoire holds approximately 6,500 clones, about 62% seen once, with 13% in the top ten. Germline V gene sequence: CDR1 SGHAT, CDR2 FQDESV (reference sequence). This CDR3 has 17 amino acids. V was clipped by 6 bases and J by 0 bases, with 18 bases between them. Input material: normal breast tissue next to the tumor. The rearrangement uses TRBV11-1 and TRBJ2-1; perhaps TRBD2 as D (5 bases). The clonotype was recovered from a person between 50 and 60 years old with breast cancer. CDR3 protein: CASSLNSGISSYNEQFF. The DNA for the CDR3 is TGTGCCAGCAGTTTAAACTCGGGGATTAGCTCCTACAATGAGCAGTTCTTC.